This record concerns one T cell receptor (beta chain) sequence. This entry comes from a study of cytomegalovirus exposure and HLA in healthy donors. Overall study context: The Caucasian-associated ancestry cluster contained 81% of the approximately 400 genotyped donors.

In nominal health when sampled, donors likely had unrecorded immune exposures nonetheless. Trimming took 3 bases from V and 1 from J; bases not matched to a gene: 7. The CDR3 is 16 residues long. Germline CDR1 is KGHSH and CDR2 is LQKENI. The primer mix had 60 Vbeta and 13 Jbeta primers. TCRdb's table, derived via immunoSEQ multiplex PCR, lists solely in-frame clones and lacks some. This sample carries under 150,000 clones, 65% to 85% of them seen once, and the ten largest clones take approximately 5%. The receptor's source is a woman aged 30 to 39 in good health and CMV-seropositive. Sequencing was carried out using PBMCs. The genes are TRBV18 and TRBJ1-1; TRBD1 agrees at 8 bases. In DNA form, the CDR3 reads TGTGCCAGCTCACCCCTCAAAGGGACAGGGAACACTGAAGCTTTCTTT. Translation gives CASSPLKGTGNTEAFF. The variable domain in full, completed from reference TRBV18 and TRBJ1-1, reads NAGVMQNPRHLVRRRGQEARLRCSPMKGHSHVYWYRQLPEEGLKFMVYLQKENIIDESGMPKERFSAEFPKEGPSILRIQQVVRGDSAAYFCASSPLKGTGNTEAFFGQGTRLTVV.